What follows are 13 T cell receptor beta chains derived from one specimen sequenced in a study of T cells after yellow fever vaccination. TCRdb itself ran the 5' RACE reads through MiXCR, one entry per CDR3 protein. The table lists about 240,000 distinct CDR3 sequences, 6.9% of them singletons. Here the sequenced sample was CD4+ T cells sorted from PBMCs, taken 15 days after the yellow fever booster vaccination. Every receptor here comes from a man aged 25 to 40 who received the YFV17D yellow fever vaccine.

V is TRBV11-2 and J is TRBJ2-7; D gene ambiguous. The V end was cut by 5 bases, the J end by 6 bases, with 14 bases between. CDR1 is SGHAT and CDR2 is FQNNGV in the germline V gene. The CDR3 sequence is 13 residues long. CDR3 sequence reads: CASSAYLLGEQYF. Written as DNA, the CDR3 is TGTGCCAGCAGCGCTTACCTGCTCGGCGAGCAGTACTTC.

Ten or more counts support this clonotype. As DNA, the CDR3 is TGTGCCAGCAGCTTATGGGCCTACGAGCAGTACTTC. Protein: CASSLWAYEQYF. The gene calls are TRBV7-9 and TRBJ2-7; D is unclear. This CDR3 comprises 12 residues. The germline CDR1 and CDR2 sequences are SEHNR and FQNEAQ (reference sequence). V lost 2 bases, J lost 2 bases, and 4 bases lay in between.

In its sample, this clonotype was seen many times. This chain links TRBV4-2 with TRBJ2-3; 8 nucleotides line up with TRBD1. The germline gives CDR1 LGHNA, CDR2 YNFKEQ. V lost 1 base, J lost 5 bases, and 11 bases stayed unmatched. The CDR3 totals 17 residues. CDR3 in DNA: TGTGCCAGCAGCCAAGGGCAGTCAGGGGGCAATGGAGATACGCAGTATTTT. Protein: CASSQGQSGGNGDTQYF.

This clonotype was observed a handful of times. The chain links TRBV20-1 to TRBJ2-3; 9 bases fit TRBD2. Germline CDR1 is DFQATT and CDR2 is SNEGSKA (reference sequence). CDR3 size: 15 residues. J gave up 5 bases and V 5 bases, and 11 bases lay outside the gene matches. The CDR3 DNA sequence: TGCAGTGCTCCCCGGTGGGGAGCGGGAGGAGATACGCAGTATTTT. Its translation is CSAPRWGAGGDTQYF.

This clonotype was observed at least ten times. Here the CDR3 reads CASSQDGSGLAGGNEQFF. CDR3 coding DNA: TGCGCCAGCAGCCAAGACGGGAGTGGGCTAGCGGGAGGGAATGAGCAGTTCTTC. The chain has TRBV4-3 and TRBJ2-1; 12 bases are shared with TRBD2. This CDR3 is 18 amino acids long. Trimming cost V 0 bases and J 7 bases; bases outside gene matches: 10. Germline V gives CDR1 LGHNA, CDR2 YSLEER.

The rearrangement uses TRBV20-1 and TRBJ2-1, with 14 positions matching TRBD2. The germline gives CDR1 DFQATT, CDR2 SNEGSKA (reference sequence). The CDR3 length is 18 residues. The V gene end was trimmed by 0 bases and the J gene end by 3 bases; junction bases not matched to a gene: 7. The CDR3 spells CSARDRGTSGRNYNEQFF. Written as DNA, the CDR3 is TGCAGTGCTAGAGATCGAGGGACTAGCGGGAGAAACTACAATGAGCAGTTCTTC.

This clonotype was detected ten times or more. The gene calls are TRBV12-5 and TRBJ2-7; tentatively, D is TRBD1 (6 bases). V was pared by 0 bases and J by 2 bases, with 17 bases between. The V gene's germline CDR1 is LGHNT and CDR2 FRNRAP. This CDR3 contains 17 residues. The CDR3 nucleotides are TGTGCTAGTGGTTTGGTTCCCCCAAAGACAGGAACCTACGAGCAGTACTTC. As protein: CASGLVPPKTGTYEQYF.

This clonotype was found many times. V and J are TRBV29-1 and TRBJ1-5; 10 nucleotides match TRBD1. The CDR3 has 14 amino acids. From germline, CDR1 is SQVTM and CDR2 ANQGSEA. With 4 bases clipped from V and 6 bases from J, the junction kept 6 bases outside the gene matches. The CDR3 reads CSVATTGGGQPQHF. The DNA of the CDR3 is TGCAGCGTTGCCACGACAGGGGGCGGTCAGCCCCAGCATTTT.

This clonotype has a handful of counts. The chain has TRBV19 and TRBJ2-6; D is ambiguous. CDR1 is LNHDA, CDR2 SQIVND, per germline (reference sequence). The CDR3 totals 11 residues. The CDR3 DNA is TGTGCTACCTCTGGGGCCAACGTCCTGACTTTC. Its protein is CATSGANVLTF.

V usage is TRBV7-3 and J usage is TRBJ2-1, with 11 bases lining up with TRBD2. This CDR3 spans 15 amino acids. The germline V gene has CDR1 SGHTA and CDR2 FQGTGA. After removal of 4 bases from V and 7 bases from J, the junction contained 6 bases not matched to a gene. The CDR3 DNA reads TGTGCCAGCAGCTCCGGGACTAGCGGCTGGAATGAGCAGTTCTTC. Encoded protein: CASSSGTSGWNEQFF.

The V call is TRBV5-1, the J call TRBJ2-1; 7 bases map to TRBD2. Unmatched junction bases numbered 7, after V lost 4 bases and J lost 0 bases. The germline gives CDR1 SGHRS, CDR2 YFSETQ. This CDR3 comprises 16 residues. Here the CDR3 reads CASSREVGSSYNEQFF. The CDR3 DNA sequence: TGCGCCAGCAGCCGGGAGGTCGGGAGCTCCTACAATGAGCAGTTCTTC.

The table lists this clonotype with many counts. The J gene is TRBJ1-2, the V gene TRBV5-8; D is perhaps TRBD1 (5 bases). This CDR3 is built from 13 residues. CDR1 and CDR2 (germline): SGHTS, YDEGEE. Trimming shortened V by 4 bases and J by 5 bases, and 12 bases separated the two germline ends. CDR3 nucleotides: TGTGCCAGCAGCGCAACTAGACAGTATGGCTACACCTTC. Translated, it gives CASSATRQYGYTF.

Only a few counts were recorded for this clonotype. CDR3 coding DNA: TGCGCCAGCAGCCAAGTGGTGACCTCCCTAGCCAAAAACATTCAGTACTTC. Its protein product is CASSQVVTSLAKNIQYF. The chain recombines TRBV4-3 with TRBJ2-4, with D unclear. The germline V gene encodes CDR1 LGHNA and CDR2 YSLEER. The CDR3 loop spans 17 amino acids. V shed 1 base and J shed 0 bases, with 13 bases lying between them.